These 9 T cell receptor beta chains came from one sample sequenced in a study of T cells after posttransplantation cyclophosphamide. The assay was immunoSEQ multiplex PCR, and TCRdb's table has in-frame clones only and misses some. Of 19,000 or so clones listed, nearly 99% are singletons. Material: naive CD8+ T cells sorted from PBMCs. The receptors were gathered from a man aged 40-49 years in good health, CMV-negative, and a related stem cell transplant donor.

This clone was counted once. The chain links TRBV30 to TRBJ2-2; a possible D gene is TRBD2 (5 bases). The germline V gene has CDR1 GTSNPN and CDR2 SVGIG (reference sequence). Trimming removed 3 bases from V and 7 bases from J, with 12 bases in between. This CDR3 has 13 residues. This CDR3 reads CAWSPSGLGELFF. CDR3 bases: TGTGCCTGGAGCCCCTCCGGACTCGGGGAGCTGTTTTTT. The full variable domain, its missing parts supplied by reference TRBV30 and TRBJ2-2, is SQTIHQWPATLVQPVGSPLSLECTVEGTSNPNLYWYRQAAGRGLQLLFYSVGIGQISSEVPQNLSASRPQDRQFILSSKKLLLSDSGFYLCAWSPSGLGELFFGEGSRLTVL.

This CDR3 is CASSPRELLYEQYF. The CDR3 DNA reads TGTGCCAGCTCCCCGCGGGAGCTTCTCTACGAGCAGTACTTC. The chain uses TRBV18 and TRBJ2-7; 7 nucleotides align to TRBD2. The CDR3 length is 14 residues. CDR1 and CDR2 from the germline V gene are KGHSH and LQKENI. The V and J ends lost 6 bases and 3 bases, in that order; junction bases with no gene match: 8.

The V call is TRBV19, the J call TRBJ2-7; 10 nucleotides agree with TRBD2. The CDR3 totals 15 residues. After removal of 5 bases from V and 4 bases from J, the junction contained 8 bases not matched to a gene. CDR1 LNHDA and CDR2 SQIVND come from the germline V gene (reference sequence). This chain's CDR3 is CASSLGLAGVYEQYF. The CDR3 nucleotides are TGTGCCAGTAGTCTCGGGCTAGCGGGAGTGTACGAGCAGTACTTC.

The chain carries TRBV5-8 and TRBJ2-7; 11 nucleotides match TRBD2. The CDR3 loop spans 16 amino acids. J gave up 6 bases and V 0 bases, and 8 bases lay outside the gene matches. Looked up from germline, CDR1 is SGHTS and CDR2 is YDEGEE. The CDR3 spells CASSLVIRLAGGEQYF. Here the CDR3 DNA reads TGTGCCAGCAGCTTGGTAATCCGGCTAGCGGGAGGCGAGCAGTACTTC.

CDR3 sequence (DNA): TGTGCCAGCAGCCCGCCGGGACTAGCGGGCTACGAGCAGTACTTC. Translating gives CASSPPGLAGYEQYF. This chain links TRBV7-9 with TRBJ2-7; the match to TRBD2 covers 12 bases. CDR1 is SEHNR and CDR2 is FQNEAQ in the germline V gene (reference sequence). This CDR3 spans 15 amino acids. Losses at the gene ends were 5 bases for V and 3 bases for J; bases not matched to a gene: 5.

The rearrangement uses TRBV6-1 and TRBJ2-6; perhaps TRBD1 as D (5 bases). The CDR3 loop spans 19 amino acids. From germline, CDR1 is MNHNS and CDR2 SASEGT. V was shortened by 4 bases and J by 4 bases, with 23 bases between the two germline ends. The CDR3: CASSGTDSPRPTGANVLTF. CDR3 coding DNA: TGTGCCAGCAGTGGGACCGACAGCCCCCGTCCGACGGGGGCCAACGTCCTGACTTTC.

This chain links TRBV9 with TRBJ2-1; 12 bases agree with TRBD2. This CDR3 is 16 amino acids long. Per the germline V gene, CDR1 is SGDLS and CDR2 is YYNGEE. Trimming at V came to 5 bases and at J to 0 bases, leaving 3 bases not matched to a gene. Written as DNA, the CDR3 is TGTGCCAGCAGTTTGACTAGCGGGAGCTCCTACAATGAGCAGTTCTTC. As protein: CASSLTSGSSYNEQFF.

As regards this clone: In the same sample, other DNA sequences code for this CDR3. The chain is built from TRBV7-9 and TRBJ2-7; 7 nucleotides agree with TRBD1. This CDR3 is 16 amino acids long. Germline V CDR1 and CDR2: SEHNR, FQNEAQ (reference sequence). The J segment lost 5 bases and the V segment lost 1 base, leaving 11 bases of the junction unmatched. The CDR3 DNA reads TGTGCCAGCAGCTTAGAGGGACAGAGGGGGTTCCACGAGCAGTACTTC. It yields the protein CASSLEGQRGFHEQYF.

The CDR3 sequence: CASSPPDSFYGYTF. The CDR3 DNA reads TGTGCCAGCAGCCCCCCGGACAGTTTCTATGGCTACACCTTC. J is TRBJ1-2 and V is TRBV9, with a weak D call TRBD1 (6 bases). Per germline, CDR1 SGDLS and CDR2 YYNGEE. V lost 4 bases and J 4 bases, leaving 14 bases between the germline ends. The length of the CDR3 is 14 residues.